This T cell receptor beta chain derives from a study of OX40 agonist ivuxolimab in advanced cancers. Patients with autoimmune history or systemic immunosuppression were excluded. V was shortened by 0 bases and J by 0 bases, with 10 bases between the two germline ends. Germline CDR1 reads SGDLS; CDR2 reads YYNGEE. The CDR3 runs to 16 residues. Sequenced by immunoSEQ multiplex PCR; TCRdb stores in-frame clones only, minus some. Here the sample spans approximately 80,000 clones, approximately 90% being singletons. The material was CD4+ or CD8+ T cells sorted from blood, obtained in a trial of the OX40 agonist ivuxolimab. The receptor was isolated from an adult with an advanced solid tumor such as melanoma, head and neck, liver or kidney cancer. The chain joins TRBV9 to TRBJ1-3; TRBD1 might be the D (6 bases). CDR3 DNA: TGTGCCAGCAGCGTAGCAGGGGAGAGCTCTGGAAACACCATATATTTT. Protein product: CASSVAGESSGNTIYF.